This TCR beta chain derives from a study of blood T cell repertoires in COVID-19. Study at large: Researchers got acute and convalescent COVID-19 samples from the United States, Italy and Spain. Sample material is recorded as cDNA or gDNA derived from T cells, B-cell-depleted T cells, or PBMCs.

In the source study's methods: Amplification of reference gene primers provided the estimated nucleated cell counts. Profiling relied on immunoSEQ multiplex PCR, and the TCRdb table lists in-frame clones only, not all of them. Clone size and V and J calls were adopted from that table, with D and trimming inferred from the DNA. Of 25,000 to 35,000 clones listed, approximately 93% are singletons. CDR3 size: 12 residues. Germline trimming cut 7 bases from V and 4 bases from J; bases unmatched to any gene: 4. Per the germline V gene, CDR1 is GTSNPN and CDR2 is SVGIG (reference sequence). Sequenced material: peripheral blood. The TCR comes from a woman between 70 and 85 years old with COVID-19, enrolled during active disease. This chain joins TRBV30 and TRBJ1-2; TRBD1 agrees at 9 bases. CDR3 residues: CAFSTGGYGYTF. The CDR3 DNA follows: TGTGCCTTCTCGACAGGGGGCTATGGCTACACCTTC.